This TCR beta chain was observed in a study of CD8 T cells in Susac syndrome. Study-level points and caveats: The study recognized that the number of individuals in its TCR sequencing and HLA analysis was relatively small.

RNA was extracted with the RNeasy kit, and a quantity of 0.5 to 1 ug was reverse transcribed using random hexamers. TCRdb redid the calling of the immunoSEQ multiplex PCR reads with MiXCR, one entry per CDR3 protein. The profile covers around 200,000 distinct CDR3 sequences, with more than 85% appearing a single time and 0.082% taken by the ten largest. Included as multiple sclerosis controls were treatment-naive patients who had stable or active relapsing-remitting disease. FACS was used to enrich TEMRA cells, whereas the CD8+ and CD4+ T cells were obtained by negative isolation. CDR3 length equals 15 residues. Trimming shortened V by 0 bases and J by 2 bases, and 12 bases separated the two germline ends. Germline V gene lookup returns CDR1 DFQATT and CDR2 SNEGSKA (reference sequence). In the case of this clonotype: Its antigen is currently unknown.

The chain carries TRBV20-1 and TRBJ2-3; weak D call: TRBD2 (7 bases). The clonotype originates from a human donor with multiple sclerosis. Sequencing was performed on CD4+ T cells from PBMCs. This chain's CDR3 is CSARDRRGATDTQYF. The CDR3 DNA is TGCAGTGCTAGAGATCGACGGGGGGCCACAGATACGCAGTATTTT.